A single sample gave rise to the 4 T cell receptor beta chains below, sequenced in a study of T-cell memory formation after mild COVID-19. In TCRdb, the 5' RACE reads were re-called with MiXCR into one record per CDR3 protein. The sample yields about 470,000 distinct CDR3 sequences, roughly 20% seen once. The specimen was PBMCs or a T cell subset sorted from them (not recorded which). Every receptor here comes from an adult woman who had mild COVID-19 (a few samples of this study predate the infection). Cell type and time point are not known.

This clonotype was seen more than once but under ten times. The CDR3 DNA reads as TGTGCCAGCAGTTCCGGACAGGTCAGCAATCAGCCCCAGCATTTT. Translating gives CASSSGQVSNQPQHF. The rearrangement joins TRBV6-5 to TRBJ1-5, with TRBD1 matching 7 bases. V was pared by 4 bases and J by 1 base, with 4 bases of the junction left unmatched. The CDR3 contains 15 residues. From germline, CDR1 is MNHEY and CDR2 SVGAGI.

This clonotype has only a few counts. J is TRBJ2-4 and V is TRBV5-1; TRBD2 matches at 9 bases. V shed 2 bases and J 8 bases; nucleotides not matched to a gene: 8. The CDR3 covers 15 residues. Germline V gene data show CDR1 as SGHRS and CDR2 as YFSETQ. The chain's CDR3 is CASSFSFVAGDIQYF. In nucleotides, the CDR3 is TGCGCCAGCAGCTTCTCTTTCGTAGCGGGGGACATTCAGTACTTC.

This chain uses TRBV4-1 with TRBJ1-4; a weak D match, TRBD1 (5 bases). The germline V and J ends were trimmed by 5 bases and 8 bases, with 24 bases remaining between them. This CDR3 spans 17 amino acids. The germline CDR1 and CDR2 sequences are MGHRA and YSYEKL. DNA of the CDR3: TGCGCCAGCAGCTATCCAAGCGGGGGAGGGGTCAAAGAAAAACTGTTTTTT. It encodes CASSYPSGGGVKEKLFF.

This clonotype was seen a handful of times. The CDR3 loop is CSARGANEQYF. CDR3 bases: TGCAGTGCTAGAGGGGCCAACGAGCAGTACTTC. This rearrangement joins TRBV20-1 to TRBJ2-7; D is undetermined. Trimming pared 1 base from V and 5 bases from J, leaving 6 bases between. CDR1 is DFQATT, CDR2 SNEGSKA, per germline (reference sequence). CDR3 size: 11 residues.